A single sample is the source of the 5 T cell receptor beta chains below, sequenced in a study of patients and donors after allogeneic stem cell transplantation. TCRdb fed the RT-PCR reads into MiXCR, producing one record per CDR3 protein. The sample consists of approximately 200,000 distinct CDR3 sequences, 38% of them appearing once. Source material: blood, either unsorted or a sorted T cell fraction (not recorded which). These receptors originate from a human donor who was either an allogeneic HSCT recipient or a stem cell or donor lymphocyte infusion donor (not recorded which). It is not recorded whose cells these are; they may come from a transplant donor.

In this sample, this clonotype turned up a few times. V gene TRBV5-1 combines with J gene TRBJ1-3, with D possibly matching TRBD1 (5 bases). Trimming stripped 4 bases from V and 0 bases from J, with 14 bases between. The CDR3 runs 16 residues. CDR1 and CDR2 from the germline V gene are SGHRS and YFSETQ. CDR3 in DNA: TGCGCCAGCAGCGAAGACAGCCTATTCTCTGGAAACACCATATATTTT. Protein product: CASSEDSLFSGNTIYF.

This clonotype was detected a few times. The CDR3 here is CSDDRGGGYTF. The CDR3 DNA is TGCAGCGATGACAGGGGTGGAGGCTACACCTTC. The rearrangement links TRBV29-1 to TRBJ1-2; 8 positions agree with TRBD1. Germline CDR1 and CDR2: SQVTM and ANQGSEA. The trim removed 7 bases at V and 8 bases at J, leaving 6 bases unmatched. The CDR3 runs 11 residues.

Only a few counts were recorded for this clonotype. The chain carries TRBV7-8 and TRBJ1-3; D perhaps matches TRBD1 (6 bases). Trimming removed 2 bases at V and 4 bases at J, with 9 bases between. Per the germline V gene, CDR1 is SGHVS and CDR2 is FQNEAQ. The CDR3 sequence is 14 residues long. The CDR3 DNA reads TGTGCCAGCAGCTTATGGGGACACGGAAACACCATATATTTT. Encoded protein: CASSLWGHGNTIYF.

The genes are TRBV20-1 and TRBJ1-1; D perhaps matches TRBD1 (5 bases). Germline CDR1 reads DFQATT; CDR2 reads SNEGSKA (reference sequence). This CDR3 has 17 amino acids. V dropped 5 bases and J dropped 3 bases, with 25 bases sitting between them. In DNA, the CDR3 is TGCAGTGCTCCGTTGTGGGGCCTGTATCCGACGGACACTGAAGCTTTCTTT. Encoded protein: CSAPLWGLYPTDTEAFF.

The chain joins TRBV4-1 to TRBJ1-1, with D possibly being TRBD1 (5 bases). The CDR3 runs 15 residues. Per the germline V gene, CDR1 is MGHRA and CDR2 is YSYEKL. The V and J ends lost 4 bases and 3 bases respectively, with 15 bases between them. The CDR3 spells CASSRGWGDDTEAFF. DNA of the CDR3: TGCGCCAGCAGCCGGGGATGGGGGGACGACACTGAAGCTTTCTTT.